The 25 T cell receptor beta chains below come from one sample, sequenced in a study of T cell responses to AZD1222 COVID-19 vaccine. Libraries were prepared by immunoSEQ multiplex PCR; TCRdb keeps only in-frame clonotypes and omits some of them. The data contain roughly 80,000 clones, about 90% of them singletons. The starting material was peripheral blood, obtained on day 0 of MenACWY control vaccination. The receptors stem from an adult in good health.

The chain couples TRBV7-2 to TRBJ1-1; D gene ambiguous. V was clipped by 1 base and J by 1 base, with 10 bases between them. This CDR3 is built from 15 residues. Looked up from germline, CDR1 is SGHTA and CDR2 is FQGNSA. CDR3 sequence reads: CASSLEERRNTEAFF. CDR3 coding DNA: TGTGCCAGCAGCTTAGAGGAGCGGCGGAACACTGAAGCTTTCTTT.

V is TRBV4-3 and J is TRBJ2-7, with D uncertain. Germline CDR1 and CDR2: LGHNA and YSLEER. V was cut by 0 bases and J by 2 bases, with 17 bases left in between. The CDR3 has 17 residues. The CDR3: CASSQDLSRDFTYEQYF. CDR3 bases: TGCGCCAGCAGCCAAGATTTGTCGAGAGACTTCACCTACGAGCAGTACTTC.

The chain is built from TRBV28 and TRBJ1-2, with D possibly being TRBD1 (5 bases). Germline V gene lookup returns CDR1 MDHEN and CDR2 SYDVKM. The V and J ends lost 4 bases and 8 bases respectively, with 20 bases between them. This CDR3 spans 15 amino acids. The DNA for the CDR3 is TGTGCCAGCAGTTCCGGGACGGATCCCTCGGGGGGCTACACCTTC. Translated: CASSSGTDPSGGYTF.

This clone is a singleton in its sample. V gene TRBV5-6 combines with J gene TRBJ1-1; TRBD1 agrees at 8 bases. Germline V gene data show CDR1 as SGHDT and CDR2 as YYEEEE. J lost 7 bases, V lost 2 bases, and 10 bases had no gene match. The CDR3 is made up of 15 amino acids. The CDR3 nucleotides are TGTGCCAGCAGCTTTCCAGGGGGCCCCTGGGGTGAAGCTTTCTTT. It encodes CASSFPGGPWGEAFF.

The J gene is TRBJ2-3, the V gene TRBV19; D is possibly TRBD1 (5 bases). The V end lost 5 bases, the J end lost 2 bases, and 14 bases lay between the germline ends. CDR3 size: 15 residues. Germline V CDR1 and CDR2: LNHDA, SQIVND (reference sequence). DNA of the CDR3: TGTGCCAGTAGTGACCGTAGGGGATTCACAGATACGCAGTATTTT. Its protein product is CASSDRRGFTDTQYF.

The V gene is TRBV29-1, the J gene TRBJ1-2; 7 bases fit TRBD1. The CDR3 totals 14 residues. Per germline, CDR1 SQVTM and CDR2 ANQGSEA. Trimming at V came to 4 bases and at J to 3 bases, leaving 8 bases not matched to a gene. The CDR3 DNA reads as TGCAGCGTTGGGATGCGGCAGGGGGACTATGGCTACACCTTC. Protein sequence: CSVGMRQGDYGYTF.

The chain couples TRBV11-2 to TRBJ1-4; 9 bases line up with TRBD1. Germline CDR1 is SGHAT and CDR2 is FQNNGV. The CDR3 is made up of 14 amino acids. After removal of 5 bases from V and 5 bases from J, the junction contained 3 bases not matched to a gene. The CDR3 protein is CASSRDRVNEKLFF. Written as DNA, the CDR3 is TGTGCCAGCAGCCGGGACAGGGTGAATGAAAAACTGTTTTTT.

V and J are TRBV6-1 and TRBJ2-7; D may be TRBD2 (6 bases). The V end was cut by 7 bases, the J end by 4 bases, with 20 bases between. This CDR3 contains 15 residues. Germline CDR1 reads MNHNS; CDR2 reads SASEGT. CDR3 region: CASTLTGGTDYEQYF. CDR3 nucleotide sequence: TGTGCCAGCACCCTTACCGGCGGGACCGATTACGAGCAGTACTTC.

The gene calls are TRBV6-5 and TRBJ2-3; 7 nucleotides agree with TRBD1. Germline V gene sequence: CDR1 MNHEY, CDR2 SVGAGI. This CDR3 comprises 10 residues. With V trimmed by 8 bases and J by 11 bases, 4 bases remained unmatched. Written as DNA, the CDR3 is TGTGCCAGCGGGACAGTTCGGCAGTATTTT. Translating gives CASGTVRQYF.

The rearrangement uses TRBV18 and TRBJ2-5; D is ambiguous. The germline V and J ends were trimmed by 0 bases and 0 bases, with 5 bases remaining between them. The CDR3 sequence is 14 residues long. Germline V gives CDR1 KGHSH, CDR2 LQKENI. In DNA form, the CDR3 reads TGTGCCAGCTCACCACCGACGGACCAAGAGACCCAGTACTTC. Translating it yields CASSPPTDQETQYF.

The chain recombines TRBV11-1 with TRBJ2-5; D unresolved. The CDR3 loop spans 13 amino acids. Trimming removed 3 bases from V and 2 bases from J, with 7 bases in between. Per germline, CDR1 SGHAT and CDR2 FQDESV (reference sequence). CDR3 bases: TGTGCCAGCAGCTTTGACGAACAAGAGACCCAGTACTTC. Amino acid sequence: CASSFDEQETQYF.

This chain joins TRBV7-9 and TRBJ1-1; D remains unclear. V was pared by 4 bases and J by 4 bases, with 22 bases between. This CDR3 has 17 residues. The V gene's germline CDR1 is SEHNR and CDR2 FQNEAQ (reference sequence). The CDR3 DNA reads as TGTGCCAGCAGCTCCCAGACCCTCCAGAGACTCGTCACTGAAGCTTTCTTT. Residues: CASSSQTLQRLVTEAFF.

The gene calls are TRBV25-1 and TRBJ2-2; maybe TRBD1 (5 bases). The CDR3 contains 12 residues. The germline CDR1 and CDR2 sequences are MGHDK and SYGVNS. Trimming cost V 6 bases and J 15 bases, with 17 bases left between them. The CDR3 bases are TGTGCCAGCAGCGAAGGGGCAAGGAAATTGTTTTTT. This codes for CASSEGARKLFF.

This clone was seen a single time. V gene TRBV6-5 combines with J gene TRBJ1-2, with unresolved D. CDR1 is MNHEY, CDR2 SVGAGI, per germline. V lost 6 bases to trimming and J lost 5 bases, with 13 bases between them. The CDR3 loop spans 13 amino acids. CDR3 in DNA: TGTGCCAGCAGCCCGGGAGGGCGGTATGGCTACACCTTC. This codes for CASSPGGRYGYTF.

This chain connects TRBV6-5 to TRBJ1-2; TRBD1 agrees at 7 bases. The junction had 6 bases not matched to a gene; V was cut back by 6 bases and J by 5 bases. From germline, CDR1 is MNHEY and CDR2 SVGAGI. The CDR3 has 13 amino acids. The CDR3 DNA reads TGTGCCAGCAGCTTCGGGACAGATTATGGCTACACCTTC. Translated, it gives CASSFGTDYGYTF.

This clone was found once. The chain couples TRBV28 to TRBJ2-2; D assignment may be TRBD1 or TRBD2 (5 bases each). Trimming pared 5 bases from V and 4 bases from J, leaving 14 bases between. The CDR3 is 15 residues long. Germline loops: CDR1 MDHEN, CDR2 SYDVKM. The CDR3 DNA reads TGTGCCAGCAGTATCGGGACCTCTTTCACCGGGGAGCTGTTTTTT. Residues: CASSIGTSFTGELFF.

The J gene is TRBJ1-2, the V gene TRBV30; TRBD1 agrees at 9 bases. With V trimmed by 2 bases and J by 8 bases, 9 bases remained unmatched. This CDR3 spans 14 amino acids. In germline, CDR1 is GTSNPN, CDR2 SVGIG (reference sequence). CDR3 nucleotide sequence: TGTGCCTGGAGTACGCAGGACAGGGGTTACGGCTACACCTTC. Its protein is CAWSTQDRGYGYTF.

This rearrangement joins TRBV13 to TRBJ1-6, with a weak D call TRBD1 (5 bases). Germline V gene sequence: CDR1 PRHDT, CDR2 FYEKMQ (reference sequence). This CDR3 contains 14 residues. V was cut by 3 bases and J by 10 bases, with 13 bases left in between. CDR3 sequence reads: CASSFQSRDSPLHF. CDR3 coding DNA: TGTGCCAGCAGCTTTCAGTCGCGGGACTCACCCCTCCACTTT.

This clone showed up just a few times. The V and J genes are TRBV5-4 and TRBJ2-1; 7 bases fit TRBD1. V lost 4 bases and J lost 3; bases outside the gene matches: 7. Germline CDR1 is SGHNT and CDR2 is YYREEE (reference sequence). This CDR3 has 15 amino acids. Here the CDR3 DNA reads TGTGCCAGCAGCATATCCGGGACAGACTACAATGAGCAGTTCTTC. Translation: CASSISGTDYNEQFF. The full variable domain, completed using reference TRBV5-4 and TRBJ2-1, is ETGVTQSPTHLIKTRGQQVTLRCSSQSGHNTVSWYQQALGQGPQFIFQYYREEENGRGNFPPRFSGLQFPNYSSELNVNALELDDSALYLCASSISGTDYNEQFFGPGTRLTVL.

The J gene is TRBJ1-5, the V gene TRBV27, with D perhaps matching TRBD1 (5 bases). Germline-derived CDR1 and CDR2 are MNHEY and SMNVEV (reference sequence). The CDR3 is made up of 14 amino acids. The germline V and J ends were trimmed by 10 bases and 3 bases, with 16 bases remaining between them. The CDR3 spells CATGLSAFNQPQHF. Written as DNA, the CDR3 is TGTGCCACGGGACTTTCGGCATTCAATCAGCCCCAGCATTTT.

This chain joins TRBV15 and TRBJ2-5; a weak D match, TRBD1 (5 bases). CDR3 length equals 15 residues. The germline CDR1 and CDR2 sequences are LNHNV and YYDKDF (reference sequence). Trimming cost V 3 bases and J 7 bases, with 18 bases left between them. Here the CDR3 DNA reads TGTGCCACCAGCAGGCTTTTGGAGATAAGGGGGACCCAGTACTTC. This sequence encodes CATSRLLEIRGTQYF.

V is TRBV18 and J is TRBJ1-1; 7 bases are shared with TRBD1. The junction had 10 bases not matched to a gene; V was cut back by 5 bases and J by 1 base. The CDR3 runs to 16 residues. The germline gives CDR1 KGHSH, CDR2 LQKENI. CDR3 in amino acids: CASSNTGATTNTEAFF. For the CDR3, the DNA is TGTGCCAGCTCAAATACAGGGGCCACTACGAACACTGAAGCTTTCTTT.

The gene calls are TRBV6-7 and TRBJ2-1, with unresolved D. TRBV6-7 is marked as an open reading frame, function uncertain. The length of the CDR3 is 11 residues. The CDR3 sequence is CANTSYNEQFF. The CDR3 DNA sequence: TGTGCTAACACCTCCTACAATGAGCAGTTCTTC.

V usage is TRBV27 and J usage is TRBJ2-3; D is unclear. Trimming shortened V by 4 bases and J by 1 base, and 15 bases separated the two germline ends. Germline-derived CDR1 and CDR2 are MNHEY and SMNVEV (reference sequence). The CDR3 extends over 16 amino acids. CDR3 region: CASSSRGTTGTDTQYF. Written as DNA, the CDR3 is TGTGCCAGCAGTTCTCGCGGCACAACCGGCACAGATACGCAGTATTTT.

The rearrangement uses TRBV14 and TRBJ1-5; the match to TRBD1 covers 7 bases. The V gene's germline CDR1 is SGHDN and CDR2 FVKESK. V trimming: 1 base; J trimming: 1 base; junction bases outside the gene matches: 1. The CDR3 is 15 amino acids. CDR3 in DNA: TGTGCCAGCAGCCAAGGACAGGGAAGCAATCAGCCCCAGCATTTT. It translates to CASSQGQGSNQPQHF. The full variable domain, in which reference TRBV14 and TRBJ1-5 provide the parts outside the CDR3, is EAGVTQFPSHSVIEKGQTVTLRCDPISGHDNLYWYRRVMGKEIKFLLHFVKESKQDESGMPNNRFLAERTGGTYSTLKVQPAELEDSGVYFCASSQGQGSNQPQHFGDGTRLSIL.